The 23 T cell receptor beta chains below all came from one sample that was sequenced in a study of blood T cell repertoires in COVID-19. Only in-frame clones appear in the TCRdb table, and some are missing; sequencing was by immunoSEQ multiplex PCR. This sample has over 150,000 clones, with over 75% found just once. The sequenced sample consisted of peripheral blood. The receptors come from a man aged 55-75 years with COVID-19, enrolled during active disease.

This clone was recorded only once. This sequence joins TRBV9 and TRBJ2-2; 7 bases map to TRBD2. The CDR3 totals 16 residues. Germline V lookup: CDR1 SGDLS, CDR2 YYNGEE. V shed 0 bases, J shed 4 bases, and the junction held 6 bases outside the gene matches. CDR3: CASSVARGSITGELFF. The CDR3 DNA is TGTGCCAGCAGCGTAGCTCGCGGGAGCATCACCGGGGAGCTGTTTTTT.

The chain carries TRBV7-6 and TRBJ2-7, with D possibly matching TRBD2 (7 bases). The ends were cut back, 1 base at V and 6 bases at J, with 13 bases in the middle. The CDR3 is made up of 14 amino acids. Germline CDR1 SGHVS, CDR2 FNYEAQ. The CDR3 protein is CASSLVTGGSEQYF. Here the CDR3 DNA reads TGTGCCAGCAGCTTAGTTACGGGGGGCTCCGAGCAGTACTTC.

The CDR3 reads CASSLGSPGGDYGYTF. In DNA form, the CDR3 reads TGTGCCAGCAGCTTAGGTTCCCCAGGCGGGGACTATGGCTACACCTTC. The J gene is TRBJ1-2, the V gene TRBV7-6, with D uncertain. This CDR3 spans 16 amino acids. The V gene lost 1 base and the J gene lost 3 bases, with 15 bases spanning the gap. CDR1 is SGHVS, CDR2 FNYEAQ, per germline.

The chain carries TRBV29-1 and TRBJ1-2; D possibly corresponds to TRBD1 (5 bases). V was cut by 6 bases and J by 8 bases, with 13 bases left in between. The germline V gene has CDR1 SQVTM and CDR2 ANQGSEA. This CDR3 has 11 amino acids. CDR3 loop: CSVNSGRGYTF. The CDR3 DNA reads TGCAGCGTGAACTCAGGGCGCGGCTACACCTTC.

The V call is TRBV3-1 (or the pseudogene TRBV3-2), the J call TRBJ1-3; D is perhaps TRBD1 (6 bases). Germline V gene data show CDR1 as LGHDT and CDR2 as YNNKEL (reference sequence). The CDR3 totals 13 residues. Trimming pared 2 bases from V and 5 bases from J, leaving 7 bases between. The CDR3 DNA follows: TGTGCCAGCAGCCAACAGGGGCGAAACACCATATATTTT. This sequence encodes CASSQQGRNTIYF.

J is TRBJ2-1 and V is TRBV27, with 14 positions matching TRBD2. CDR3 length equals 16 residues. Germline V lookup: CDR1 MNHEY, CDR2 SMNVEV (reference sequence). The V gene end was trimmed by 5 bases and the J gene end by 10 bases; junction bases not matched to a gene: 10. The CDR3 protein is CASSTRPGLAGVEQFF. CDR3 nucleotides: TGTGCCAGCAGTACCCGACCGGGACTAGCGGGGGTCGAGCAGTTCTTC.

This chain connects TRBV5-1 to TRBJ1-2; D call uncertain. The germline V gene encodes CDR1 SGHRS and CDR2 YFSETQ. Between the trimmed V and J ends, which lost 3 bases and 2 bases, there was a span of 8 bases. This CDR3 has 13 residues. CDR3 residues: CASSSQANYGYTF. The CDR3 DNA follows: TGCGCCAGCAGCTCCCAGGCGAACTATGGCTACACCTTC. The full variable domain, completed using reference TRBV5-1 and TRBJ1-2, is KAGVTQTPRYLIKTRGQQVTLSCSPISGHRSVSWYQQTPGQGLQFLFEYFSETQRNKGNFPGRFSGRQFSNSRSEMNVSTLELGDSALYLCASSSQANYGYTFGSGTRLTVV.

The chain has TRBV10-3 and TRBJ1-6; D unresolved. The V gene's germline CDR1 is ENHRY and CDR2 SYGVKD. V was pared by 2 bases and J by 9 bases, with 11 bases between. The CDR3 has 14 amino acids. For the CDR3, the DNA is TGTGCCATCAGTGAGAAGGCGGTGGCTTCACCCCTCCACTTT. It specifies CAISEKAVASPLHF.

The chain joins TRBV11-1 to TRBJ2-3; no clear D gene. CDR1 SGHAT and CDR2 FQDESV come from the germline V gene (reference sequence). V lost 1 base to trimming and J lost 4 bases, with 3 bases between them. This CDR3 is built from 12 residues. The CDR3 coding sequence is TGTGCCAGCAGCTTAGTCGCAGATACGCAGTATTTT. Residues: CASSLVADTQYF.

This chain joins TRBV12-5 and TRBJ1-1; D not certain. V was cut by 8 bases and J by 3 bases, with 13 bases left in between. The CDR3 is 13 residues long. Germline CDR1 reads LGHNT; CDR2 reads FRNRAP. CDR3 in DNA: TGTGCTAGTTTAAAAAGCCGAGACACTGAAGCTTTCTTT. It translates to CASLKSRDTEAFF. The variable domain in full, completed from reference TRBV12-5 and TRBJ1-1, reads DARVTQTPRHKVTEMGQEVTMRCQPILGHNTVFWYRQTMMQGLELLAYFRNRAPLDDSGMPKDRFSAEMPDATLATLKIQPSEPRDSAVYFCASLKSRDTEAFFGQGTRLTVV.

V gene TRBV4-2 combines with J gene TRBJ1-5, with 9 bases matching TRBD1. The CDR3 totals 17 residues. Germline V gene sequence: CDR1 LGHNA, CDR2 YNFKEQ. V lost 1 base, J lost 0 bases, and 4 bases stayed unmatched. The CDR3, as DNA: TGTGCCAGCAGCCAAGTTCGGGACAGGGATAGCAATCAGCCCCAGCATTTT. Translating gives CASSQVRDRDSNQPQHF.

The V and J genes are TRBV6-5 and TRBJ2-5; TRBD1 matches 8 bases. Germline V gene lookup returns CDR1 MNHEY and CDR2 SVGAGI. The CDR3 has 15 amino acids. J lost 2 bases, V lost 6 bases, and 8 bases had no gene match. The CDR3, as DNA: TGTGCCAGCAGCAACACCCGGACAGGGCAAGAGACCCAGTACTTC. Protein: CASSNTRTGQETQYF.

This chain links TRBV7-9 with TRBJ2-5; 11 nucleotides line up with TRBD1. Germline CDR1 is SEHNR and CDR2 is FQNEAQ (reference sequence). V shed 5 bases and J 4 bases; nucleotides not matched to a gene: 3. This CDR3 region has 14 residues. This CDR3 reads CASSPGTGGETQYF. In DNA, the CDR3 is TGTGCCAGCAGCCCAGGGACAGGGGGAGAGACCCAGTACTTC.

This chain connects TRBV30 to TRBJ2-1, with 7 bases lining up with TRBD2. The germline CDR1 and CDR2 sequences are GTSNPN and SVGIG (reference sequence). V shed 4 bases and J 7 bases; nucleotides not matched to a gene: 7. The CDR3 is made up of 13 amino acids. The CDR3: CAWNGGRGNEQFF. CDR3 coding DNA: TGTGCCTGGAATGGCGGGAGAGGGAATGAGCAGTTCTTC.

The chain combines TRBV19 with TRBJ1-1, with D possibly TRBD1 on 6 matching bases. The CDR3 has 11 residues. Trimming shortened V by 8 bases and J by 4 bases, and 8 bases separated the two germline ends. The germline gives CDR1 LNHDA, CDR2 SQIVND (reference sequence). The CDR3 nucleotides are TGTGCCAGTGCACAGGGCACTGAAGCTTTCTTT. Its translation: CASAQGTEAFF. Together with reference TRBV19 and TRBJ1-1, the CDR3 gives the full variable domain: DGGITQSPKYLFRKEGQNVTLSCEQNLNHDAMYWYRQDPGQGLRLIYYSQIVNDFQKGDIAEGYSVSREKKESFPLTVTSAQKNPTAFYLCASAQGTEAFFGQGTRLTVV.

The chain is built from TRBV18 and TRBJ2-7; a possible D gene is TRBD2 (5 bases). Germline V gives CDR1 KGHSH, CDR2 LQKENI. V lost 6 bases and J 5 bases, leaving 11 bases between the germline ends. The CDR3 covers 12 residues. DNA for the CDR3: TGTGCCAGCTCGGAGGACCGGGACGAGCAGTACTTC. Its translation is CASSEDRDEQYF.

This clone was observed a handful of times. The chain employs TRBV7-8 and TRBJ2-2; 8 bases map to TRBD1. The CDR3 extends over 16 amino acids. With V trimmed by 5 bases and J by 3 bases, 8 bases remained unmatched. CDR1 SGHVS and CDR2 FQNEAQ come from the germline V gene. The CDR3 region has the DNA TGTGCCAGCAGCCGAGGACAGGGCACGTACACCGGGGAGCTGTTTTTT. It yields the protein CASSRGQGTYTGELFF. Filled out from reference TRBV7-8 and TRBJ2-2, the complete variable domain reads GAGVSQSPRYKVAKRGQDVALRCDPISGHVSLFWYQQALGQGPEFLTYFQNEAQLDKSGLPSDRFFAERPEGSVSTLKIQRTQQEDSAVYLCASSRGQGTYTGELFFGEGSRLTVL.

The J gene is TRBJ1-4, the V gene TRBV18, with D uncertain. The germline CDR1 and CDR2 sequences are KGHSH and LQKENI. V was clipped by 5 bases and J by 7 bases, with 11 bases between them. CDR3 size: 13 residues. The CDR3 nucleotides read TGTGCCAGCTCAACCGGGATAGGTGAAAAACTGTTTTTT. This translates into CASSTGIGEKLFF.

The chain links TRBV28 to TRBJ1-1; weak D call: TRBD1 (6 bases). The germline gives CDR1 MDHEN, CDR2 SYDVKM. The germline V and J ends were trimmed by 5 bases and 5 bases, with 18 bases remaining between them. CDR3 length: 15 residues. CDR3 DNA: TGTGCCAGCAGTCCACCGGACAGCTTTTGGACTGAAGCTTTCTTT. It is translated as CASSPPDSFWTEAFF.

The chain employs TRBV6-5 and TRBJ1-2, with 8 positions matching TRBD1. Per the germline V gene, CDR1 is MNHEY and CDR2 is SVGAGI. Trimming took 6 bases from V and 4 from J; bases not matched to a gene: 4. This CDR3 has 13 residues. CDR3: CASRMGQAYGYTF. The CDR3 coding sequence is TGTGCCAGCAGAATGGGACAGGCCTATGGCTACACCTTC.

The chain couples TRBV7-9 to TRBJ2-1; 9 nucleotides align to TRBD2. The CDR3 consists of 14 residues. The V and J ends lost 4 bases and 10 bases, in that order; junction bases with no gene match: 8. Germline-derived CDR1 and CDR2 are SEHNR and FQNEAQ (reference sequence). The CDR3 is CASSSELAGAEQFF. DNA for the CDR3: TGTGCCAGCAGCTCGGAACTAGCGGGCGCCGAGCAGTTCTTC.

Details on this clone: The sample has other DNA sequences that encode this CDR3 too. The V and J genes are TRBV6-5 and TRBJ2-7; 10 positions agree with TRBD1. Trimming at V came to 6 bases and at J to 2 bases, leaving 4 bases not matched to a gene. Germline CDR1 is MNHEY and CDR2 is SVGAGI. The CDR3 runs 14 residues. DNA for the CDR3: TGTGCCAGCAGGGTCGGACAGGGGGCCTACGAGCAGTACTTC. This gives the protein CASRVGQGAYEQYF.

The chain couples TRBV6-5 to TRBJ1-2; D ambiguous. The germline V gene encodes CDR1 MNHEY and CDR2 SVGAGI. The germline V and J ends were trimmed by 6 bases and 1 base, with 9 bases remaining between them. CDR3 length equals 13 residues. The CDR3 spells CASSTQSNYGYTF. CDR3 in DNA: TGTGCCAGCAGCACACAGAGTAACTATGGCTACACCTTC.